This T cell receptor beta chain was sequenced in a study of cytomegalovirus exposure and HLA in healthy donors. The study, taken as a whole, reports: Usually a TCR sequence was rare, but some public TCRs were found in many donors.

The V and J ends lost 3 bases and 12 bases respectively, with 21 bases between them. In germline, CDR1 is PRHDT, CDR2 FYEKMQ (reference sequence). The CDR3 length is 15 residues. Data came from immunoSEQ multiplex PCR; TCRdb stores just in-frame clones and leaves some out. This repertoire shows 95,000 to 150,000 clones, around 87% found once; its top ten account for about 6%. With regard to this clone: The antigen is unknown.

The sequence was obtained from a woman younger than 35 in good health and CMV-seropositive. The sample was PBMCs. The V call is TRBV13, the J call TRBJ2-4; TRBD1 is a possible D gene (6 bases). The CDR3 sequence: CASSFWGQGGGDQYF. CDR3 coding DNA: TGTGCCAGCAGCTTCTGGGGGCAGGGTGGTGGGGATCAGTACTTC.